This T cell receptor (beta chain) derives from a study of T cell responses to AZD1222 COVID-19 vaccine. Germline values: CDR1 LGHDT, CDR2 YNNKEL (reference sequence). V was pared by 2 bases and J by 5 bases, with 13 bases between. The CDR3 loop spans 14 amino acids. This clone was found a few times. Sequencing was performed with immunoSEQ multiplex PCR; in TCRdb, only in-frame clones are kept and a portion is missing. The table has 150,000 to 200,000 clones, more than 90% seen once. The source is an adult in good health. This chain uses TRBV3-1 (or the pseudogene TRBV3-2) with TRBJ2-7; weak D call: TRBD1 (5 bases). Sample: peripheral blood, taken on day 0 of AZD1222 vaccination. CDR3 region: CASSQLARADEQYF. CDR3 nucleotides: TGTGCCAGCAGCCAATTAGCCAGGGCTGACGAGCAGTACTTC.